This entry lists 12 T cell receptor beta chains sequenced from one sample in a study of T cells after yellow fever vaccination. Using its own MiXCR run on the 5' RACE reads, TCRdb lists one record per CDR3 protein. The sample lists around 400,000 distinct CDR3 sequences, around a tenth occurring once. This specimen was PBMCs, taken on the day of the first yellow fever vaccination. The source of these receptors is a man between 18 and 29 years old who received the YFV17D yellow fever vaccine.

This clonotype was seen a single time. The genes are TRBV4-2 and TRBJ2-2, with D possibly matching TRBD2 (5 bases). Germline V gene sequence: CDR1 LGHNA, CDR2 YNFKEQ. The CDR3 is 17 amino acids. Trimming cost V 0 bases and J 1 base, with 12 bases left between them. The CDR3 DNA reads TGTGCCAGCAGCCAAGACGGTCTAGCAGGGAACACCGGGGAGCTGTTTTTT. Its translation: CASSQDGLAGNTGELFF.

The sample holds a few counts of this clonotype. The rearrangement joins TRBV4-2 to TRBJ2-3; weak D call: TRBD1 (5 bases). V lost 1 base, J lost 4 bases, and 9 bases lay in between. The CDR3 contains 14 residues. Looked up from germline, CDR1 is LGHNA and CDR2 is YNFKEQ. The CDR3 protein is CASSQGQQPDTQYF. CDR3 in DNA: TGTGCCAGCAGCCAAGGACAGCAACCAGATACGCAGTATTTT.

Only a few counts were recorded for this clonotype. This chain joins TRBV28 and TRBJ1-6, with 7 bases matching TRBD1. The CDR3 contains 14 residues. The V gene end was trimmed by 1 base and the J gene end by 6 bases; junction bases not matched to a gene: 0. CDR1 MDHEN and CDR2 SYDVKM come from the germline V gene. The CDR3 sequence is CASSLYRGNSPLHF. CDR3 bases: TGTGCCAGCAGTTTATACAGGGGTAATTCACCCCTCCACTTT.

The chain uses TRBV2 and TRBJ2-5, with D perhaps given as TRBD1 or TRBD2 (5 bases each). Germline values: CDR1 SNHLY, CDR2 FYNNEI. V lost 7 bases, J lost 5 bases, and 11 bases lay in between. CDR3 length: 12 residues. The CDR3 is CASTRGRETQYF. The CDR3 bases are TGTGCCAGCACAAGGGGACGGGAGACCCAGTACTTC. Combining the CDR3 with reference TRBV2 and TRBJ2-5 gives the whole variable domain EPEVTQTPSHQVTQMGQEVILRCVPISNHLYFYWYRQILGQKVEFLVSFYNNEISEKSEIFDDQFSVERPDGSNFTLKIRSTKLEDSAMYFCASTRGRETQYFGPGTRLLVL.

The genes are TRBV10-1 and TRBJ2-7, with TRBD1 identical over 8 bases. Germline CDR1 and CDR2: WNHNN and SYGVQD (reference sequence). CDR3 length: 14 residues. The trim removed 7 bases at V and 2 bases at J, leaving 7 bases unmatched. In DNA form, the CDR3 reads TGCGCCAGCACTCGGGACAGGAGAACCTACGAGCAGTACTTC. Encoded protein: CASTRDRRTYEQYF.

There are a few counts of this clonotype. The chain employs TRBV24-1 and TRBJ2-3; no reliable D call. V lost 9 bases, J lost 4 bases, and 16 bases lay in between. Per the germline V gene, CDR1 is KGHDR and CDR2 is SFDVKD. The CDR3 is made up of 14 amino acids. The CDR3 loop is CATGPSIGPDTQYF. The CDR3 DNA sequence: TGTGCCACCGGACCCTCAATCGGGCCAGATACGCAGTATTTT.

This chain links TRBV6-5 with TRBJ2-2; 8 bases align to TRBD2. This CDR3 contains 17 residues. The germline V gene has CDR1 MNHEY and CDR2 SVGAGI. Trimming cost V 0 bases and J 4 bases; bases outside gene matches: 7. CDR3 loop: CASSYSIRGGFTGELFF. The DNA for the CDR3 is TGTGCCAGCAGTTACTCGATCCGGGGGGGGTTCACCGGGGAGCTGTTTTTT.

The chain couples TRBV7-6 to TRBJ1-4; D is possibly TRBD1 (5 bases). There are 16 residues in the CDR3. Germline lookup yields CDR1 SGHVS and CDR2 FNYEAQ. V was clipped by 5 bases and J by 0 bases, with 13 bases between them. The CDR3 spells CASSIYSTATNEKLFF. The CDR3 DNA reads as TGTGCCAGCAGCATTTACTCGACAGCAACTAATGAAAAACTGTTTTTT.

The V call is TRBV7-2, the J call TRBJ2-3; unclear D gene. Germline values: CDR1 SGHTA, CDR2 FQGNSA. The CDR3 covers 12 residues. Trimming removed 6 bases at V and 4 bases at J, with 8 bases between. As DNA, the CDR3 is TGTGCCAGCAGATTTCAAGCAGATACGCAGTATTTT. Its translation is CASRFQADTQYF. The whole variable domain, remainder taken from reference TRBV7-2 and TRBJ2-3, is GAGVSQSPSNKVTEKGKDVELRCDPISGHTALYWYRQSLGQGLEFLIYFQGNSAPDKSGLPSDRFSAERTGGSVSTLTIQRTQQEDSAVYLCASRFQADTQYFGPGTRLTVL.

This clonotype was seen repeatedly, ten times or more. The rearrangement joins TRBV5-1 to TRBJ2-7; D possibly matches TRBD1 or TRBD2 (5 bases each). V was shortened by 3 bases and J by 7 bases, with 20 bases between the two germline ends. The germline CDR1 and CDR2 sequences are SGHRS and YFSETQ. The CDR3 runs 15 residues. The CDR3 loop reads CASSSEGATTGEQYF. DNA for the CDR3: TGCGCCAGCAGCTCCGAAGGGGCCACTACGGGGGAGCAGTACTTC.

This clonotype has ten or more counts. This chain uses TRBV6-2 or TRBV6-3 with TRBJ1-6; possible D gene TRBD1, 5 bases. The germline gives CDR1 MNHEY, CDR2 SVGEGT. V gave up 5 bases and J gave up 10 bases, with 15 bases separating them. The CDR3 runs 14 residues. The CDR3 reads CASSLARGPSPLHF. The CDR3 DNA follows: TGTGCCAGCAGTCTAGCGAGGGGTCCCTCACCCCTCCACTTT.

This clonotype was picked up a small number of times. The V and J genes are TRBV7-2 and TRBJ2-5, with TRBD2 matching over 11 bases. This CDR3 is 15 amino acids long. Germline assignment: CDR1 SGHTA and CDR2 FQGNSA. J gave up 1 base and V 8 bases, and 6 bases lay outside the gene matches. The CDR3 here is CASVTSGAPQETQYF. The CDR3 nucleotides read TGTGCCAGCGTGACTAGCGGGGCACCCCAAGAGACCCAGTACTTC.